This T cell receptor beta chain was captured by sequencing in a study of identical twins. Findings of the study overall: Rather than following the same donors, the conclusions depended on cross-sectional statistical analysis. Alpha sequences out of frame and shared by twins had excess low generation probability.

TCRdb re-analysed the 5' RACE reads in MiXCR, keeping a single row per CDR3 protein. The repertoire holds some 630,000 distinct CDR3 sequences, about 7.6% seen once, with 1.6% in the top ten. Germline V gene lookup returns CDR1 SEHNR and CDR2 FQNEAQ (reference sequence). Germline trimming cut 1 base from V and 5 bases from J; bases unmatched to any gene: 3. The CDR3 runs 15 residues. This clonotype occurred many times. Its antigen is as yet unknown. These data were also reused for a study on yellow fever vaccine responses in identical twins.

The origin of this receptor is a woman under 30 in good health. The chain combines TRBV7-9 with TRBJ2-1, with 9 bases aligning to TRBD1. Sequencing was carried out using PBMCs. In DNA form, the CDR3 reads TGTGCCAGCAGCTTAGTTGGACAGGGGCACAATGAGCAGTTCTTC. Amino acids: CASSLVGQGHNEQFF.